This TCR beta chain was found in a study of T cells in Graves' hyperthyroidism and ophthalmopathy. Amplification targeted TCR beta CDR3 regions from RNA transcripts. First-round RT-PCR with HTBI primers amplified the TCR CDR3 region. TCRdb passed the multiplex PCR reads through MiXCR, listing each CDR3 protein once. Among around 450,000 distinct CDR3 sequences, 15% to 17% were seen once, and the ten largest hold 7.5% to 9%. Among the patients, aged 18 to 65, hyperthyroidism was newly diagnosed and had lasted under 2 months. The CDR3 has 15 residues. The ends lost 3 bases at V and 2 bases at J; junction bases unmatched: 5. Germline values: CDR1 DFQATT, CDR2 SNEGSKA (reference sequence).

This TCR was recovered from a woman aged 18 to 35 with Graves' hyperthyroidism. The sequencing input was blood. The chain joins TRBV20-1 to TRBJ2-3; TRBD2 matches at 10 bases. The CDR3 region has the DNA TGCAGTGCTAGGATGCTAGCGGGGGACACAGATACGCAGTATTTT. Amino acids: CSARMLAGDTDTQYF.